Described below is a single TCR beta chain sequence and its context. No antigen is known for it. Base-call qualities are not available, and no considerably larger clone is one nucleotide away. This record comes from a study of blood T cell repertoires in COVID-19 (dated by TCRdb to 2018 to 2021). Regarding the complete study: Samples covering the acute and convalescent phases of COVID-19 were provided by collaborators in the United States, Italy and Spain. The material from the prospective study consisted of cDNA or gDNA derived from T cells, B-cell-depleted T cells, or PBMCs. Deeply sampled blood TCRbeta repertoires from subjects exposed to, actively infected with, or recovered from COVID-19 were included in the dataset. The repertoires were released in a freely available public database intended as a resource for research on the immune response to SARS-CoV-2. The samples were drawn from two sources: the first 160 participants of the ongoing ImmuneRACE study, and fewer than 1,500 subjects contributed by 6 global collaborators. A de-identified subject ID, COVID-19 status, age in years and sex were almost always included in the sample metadata. HLA class I and class II types, where available, came from metadata supplied by the sample provider rather than from assay-based typing. Here is what the overall study found, with its caveats: The amount of clinical and demographic metadata varied by source and participant and was provided uncurated.

Samples from volunteer blood donors who had recovered from COVID-19 were contributed by a second Seattle source. Each collaborating institution followed its own protocols to collect whole blood in K2EDTA tubes. For TCRbeta analysis, collaborators shipped samples in one of three forms: frozen whole blood, isolated PBMCs, or DNA extracted from either of those sample types. The CDR3 numbers 15 residues from cysteine through phenylalanine. Only the CDR3 region is kept as DNA, spanning 45 bases read in frame from base 1. V drops 6 bases and J drops 8 bases, leaving 19 bases in between. From a lookup of the germline V gene (reference sequence), CDR1 and CDR2 are LNHDA and SQIVND. TCRbeta CDR3 regions were amplified from genomic DNA by means of the immunoSEQ Assay, a bias-controlled multiplex PCR. From the authors' description of their analysis: The number of nucleated cells in each sample was estimated by amplification of reference gene primers within the assay. To quantify the absolute abundance of each unique TCRbeta CDR3 rearrangement, sequence reads were collapsed and filtered. Productive Simpson clonality was computed per sample as the square root of Simpson's diversity index over productive rearrangements. The immuneACCESS repertoire file appears here via TCRdb, limited to in-frame rearrangements. These files lack a portion of the clones; in checked studies, under half of the deficit traces to unresolved V genes, and the cause of the others is not known. For V, J and clone size, that table is used; D and trimming come from the DNA. Here the sample has around 370,000 clones; more than 75% occur a single time. Together, the top ten hold 2.5% to 4% of the sample.

Recombination linked TRBV19 to TRBJ1-4, with TRBD1 as a weak D call on 6 bases. This sequence was found in a woman younger than 30 who had recovered from COVID-19. The source material was peripheral blood. The CDR3 protein is CASRHYRALGEKLFF. The sequence in DNA is TGTGCCAGTAGACACTACAGGGCCCTGGGGGAAAAACTGTTTTTT.